Below are 20 T cell receptor beta chains sequenced from a single sample in a study of control samples from healthy donors and cancer patients. The table came from immunoSEQ multiplex PCR; TCRdb's copy has only in-frame clones and leaves some out. Among approximately 210,000 clones listed, roughly nine tenths were seen once. Sequencing used blood. Every receptor here comes from a man aged 25 to 40 in good health.

The chain employs TRBV30 and TRBJ1-1; TRBD1 matches at 7 bases. This CDR3 contains 11 residues. Germline V gene lookup returns CDR1 GTSNPN and CDR2 SVGIG (reference sequence). V shed 2 bases and J 7 bases; nucleotides not matched to a gene: 1. The CDR3 coding sequence is TGTGCCTGGAGTAGGGACAGTGAAGCTTTCTTT. Encoded protein: CAWSRDSEAFF. The full variable domain, in which reference TRBV30 and TRBJ1-1 provide the parts outside the CDR3, is SQTIHQWPATLVQPVGSPLSLECTVEGTSNPNLYWYRQAAGRGLQLLFYSVGIGQISSEVPQNLSASRPQDRQFILSSKKLLLSDSGFYLCAWSRDSEAFFGQGTRLTVV.

This chain joins TRBV5-8 and TRBJ2-7; D unresolved. Germline V gene lookup returns CDR1 SGHTS and CDR2 YDEGEE. The CDR3 totals 14 residues. V was clipped by 2 bases and J by 5 bases, with 14 bases between them. The CDR3 sequence is CASSFSYNRDEQYF. CDR3 coding DNA: TGTGCCAGCAGCTTTAGCTACAACCGGGACGAGCAGTACTTC.

This chain connects TRBV6-2 or TRBV6-3 to TRBJ2-4; D is uncertain. Germline CDR1 reads MNHEY; CDR2 reads SVGEGT. This CDR3 has 16 residues. V was shortened by 0 bases and J by 0 bases, with 9 bases between the two germline ends. For the CDR3, the DNA is TGTGCCAGCAGTTACTCGACCGCCCTAGCCAAAAACATTCAGTACTTC. Translation gives CASSYSTALAKNIQYF.

The CDR3 region is CASVRLAGSTDTQYF. Here the CDR3 DNA reads TGTGCCAGCGTTCGACTAGCGGGGAGCACAGATACGCAGTATTTT. The chain is built from TRBV13 and TRBJ2-3; 11 bases fit TRBD2. Trimming cost V 8 bases and J 0 bases; bases outside gene matches: 4. CDR1 is PRHDT and CDR2 is FYEKMQ in the germline V gene (reference sequence). There are 15 residues in the CDR3.

The chain couples TRBV12-3 or TRBV12-4 to TRBJ2-1; D unclear. V gave up 5 bases and J gave up 7 bases, with 12 bases separating them. The CDR3 is 13 residues long. DNA for the CDR3: TGTGCCAGCAGTAGACCAACCATGAATGAGCAGTTCTTC. Protein: CASSRPTMNEQFF.

The chain links TRBV5-5 to TRBJ2-3; TRBD2 agrees at 9 bases. The trim removed 0 bases at V and 2 bases at J, leaving 1 base unmatched. This CDR3 spans 15 amino acids. Germline V lookup: CDR1 SGHKS, CDR2 YYEKEE (reference sequence). The CDR3 DNA sequence: TGTGCCAGCAGCTTGGAGCGGGGGGCCACAGATACGCAGTATTTT. Its protein product is CASSLERGATDTQYF.

The chain links TRBV19 to TRBJ2-1; the D gene is possibly TRBD1 (6 bases). Looked up from germline, CDR1 is LNHDA and CDR2 is SQIVND (reference sequence). The CDR3 loop spans 14 amino acids. V was shortened by 7 bases and J by 9 bases, with 19 bases between the two germline ends. CDR3: CASTLAPGAGEQFF. The CDR3 coding sequence is TGTGCCAGTACCCTAGCCCCAGGGGCTGGTGAGCAGTTCTTC. The full variable domain, its missing parts supplied by reference TRBV19 and TRBJ2-1, is DGGITQSPKYLFRKEGQNVTLSCEQNLNHDAMYWYRQDPGQGLRLIYYSQIVNDFQKGDIAEGYSVSREKKESFPLTVTSAQKNPTAFYLCASTLAPGAGEQFFGPGTRLTVL.

The CDR3, as DNA: TGTGCCAGCAGCCAAGATCCCCAGGGGCAGCAGTACTTC. Translating gives CASSQDPQGQQYF. The rearrangement uses TRBV14 and TRBJ2-7; D is possibly TRBD1 (6 bases). V was clipped by 0 bases and J by 8 bases, with 11 bases between them. CDR1 SGHDN and CDR2 FVKESK come from the germline V gene. CDR3 length: 13 residues.

The V and J genes are TRBV2 and TRBJ1-2, with a possible D match to TRBD1 (5 bases). Germline V gene data show CDR1 as SNHLY and CDR2 as FYNNEI. V was pared by 3 bases and J by 8 bases, with 13 bases between. The length of the CDR3 is 13 residues. The CDR3 sequence is CASSDQGAGGYTF. The CDR3 DNA reads as TGTGCCAGCAGTGACCAGGGAGCGGGCGGCTACACCTTC.

The chain employs TRBV18 and TRBJ1-1; the D is unclear. CDR3 size: 13 residues. Per germline, CDR1 KGHSH and CDR2 LQKENI. Trimming cost V 2 bases and J 2 bases, with 6 bases left between them. The CDR3 is CASSPIRNTEAFF. The CDR3 DNA is TGTGCCAGCTCACCAATACGAAACACTGAAGCTTTCTTT.

The V gene is TRBV27, the J gene TRBJ2-1; 8 bases fit TRBD1. Per the germline V gene, CDR1 is MNHEY and CDR2 is SMNVEV (reference sequence). V was pared by 7 bases and J by 6 bases, with 5 bases of the junction left unmatched. This CDR3 is 13 amino acids long. CDR3 DNA: TGTGCCAGCAAACTGGACAGGGCCAATGAGCAGTTCTTC. Protein product: CASKLDRANEQFF.

V and J are TRBV3-1 (or the pseudogene TRBV3-2) and TRBJ1-1; D uncertain. Trimming took 4 bases from V and 1 from J, leaving 16 bases between them. Germline V gene data show CDR1 as LGHDT and CDR2 as YNNKEL (reference sequence). CDR3 length equals 16 residues. CDR3 protein: CASSLSTLRENTEAFF. CDR3 sequence (DNA): TGTGCCAGCAGCCTCTCCACACTCCGGGAGAACACTGAAGCTTTCTTT.

The chain is built from TRBV25-1 and TRBJ1-2; D is ambiguous. The CDR3 is 12 residues long. The ends were cut back, 7 bases at V and 4 bases at J, with 10 bases in the middle. Germline CDR1 and CDR2: MGHDK and SYGVNS. The CDR3 sequence: CASMTGTYGYTF. The CDR3 DNA follows: TGTGCCAGCATGACGGGTACCTATGGCTACACCTTC.

With respect to this clone: Compared with germline, one end of the junction differs, possibly owing to a read error. The chain links TRBV3-1 (or the pseudogene TRBV3-2) to TRBJ1-1; the D gene is possibly TRBD1 (6 bases). The CDR3 spans 14 residues. Germline lookup yields CDR1 LGHDT and CDR2 YNNKEL (reference sequence). CDR3 sequence reads: CASNQQGSPTEAFF. For the CDR3, the DNA is TGTGCCAGCAACCAACAGGGCTCGCCCACTGAAGCTTTCTTT.

The chain has TRBV9 and TRBJ1-4; no reliable D call. CDR1 is SGDLS, CDR2 YYNGEE, per germline. V was pared by 0 bases and J by 13 bases, with 13 bases between. This CDR3 has 13 residues. Here the CDR3 DNA reads TGTGCCAGCAGCGTAGCGCCTACTCGAAGACTGTTTTTT. It codes for CASSVAPTRRLFF.

The rearrangement uses TRBV20-1 and TRBJ2-1, with a possible D match to TRBD2 (5 bases). This CDR3 region has 11 residues. V was cut by 2 bases and J by 7 bases, with 6 bases left in between. Germline values: CDR1 DFQATT, CDR2 SNEGSKA (reference sequence). The CDR3: CSARRGNEQFF. CDR3 bases: TGCAGTGCTAGACGGGGAAATGAGCAGTTCTTC.

This rearrangement joins TRBV7-9 to TRBJ1-4, with D maybe TRBD1 (5 bases). CDR1 and CDR2 (germline): SEHNR, FQNEAQ (reference sequence). V gave up 3 bases and J gave up 7 bases, with 12 bases separating them. The CDR3 spans 14 residues. In DNA form, the CDR3 reads TGTGCCAGCAGCTTGTGGGACGGTGGTGAAAAACTGTTTTTT. Amino acids: CASSLWDGGEKLFF.

This rearrangement joins TRBV19 to TRBJ1-2; 7 bases align to TRBD1. CDR1 LNHDA and CDR2 SQIVND come from the germline V gene (reference sequence). V lost 2 bases to trimming and J lost 4 bases; unmatched junction nucleotides: 10. CDR3 length: 16 residues. The CDR3 DNA sequence: TGTGCCAGTAGTATACAAACGGGACAGCAAAGCTATGGCTACACCTTC. Protein sequence: CASSIQTGQQSYGYTF.

This chain uses TRBV29-1 with TRBJ2-3; D gene unclear. Germline V gives CDR1 SQVTM, CDR2 ANQGSEA. V was trimmed by 3 bases and J by 0 bases, leaving 4 bases between them. This CDR3 comprises 12 residues. CDR3 DNA: TGCAGCGTTGAGGGCAGCACAGATACGCAGTATTTT. Translated, it gives CSVEGSTDTQYF.

V and J are TRBV11-2 and TRBJ2-3; 7 nucleotides agree with TRBD1. This CDR3 has 16 amino acids. The V segment lost 5 bases and the J segment 2 bases; nucleotides outside the gene matches: 10. Looked up from germline, CDR1 is SGHAT and CDR2 is FQNNGV. The DNA of the CDR3 is TGTGCCAGCAGCAGGAACCGGGACAGCTTCACAGATACGCAGTATTTT. It is translated as CASSRNRDSFTDTQYF. Full variable domain (remainder filled in from reference TRBV11-2 and TRBJ2-3): EAGVAQSPRYKIIEKRQSVAFWCNPISGHATLYWYQQILGQGPKLLIQFQNNGVVDDSQLPKDRFSAERLKGVDSTLKIQPAKLEDSAVYLCASSRNRDSFTDTQYFGPGTRLTVL.